The clone carrying this T cell receptor beta chain was seen a few times. Its antigen is not known. Per sample, the assay covered 80,000 to 100,000 TCR templates. The method was immunoSEQ multiplex PCR; TCRdb's version includes in-frame clones alone and lacks a portion of them. The sample shows tens of thousands of clones, 87% of them seen only once. The source of the sample is a study of siplizumab effects on memory and regulatory T cells. Broader study findings: In siplizumab cultures, the suppressive function of proliferating Tregs remained unconfirmed. Both greater diversity than memory cells and a major contribution to the alloresponse seemed to characterize naive T cells.

Trimming took 5 bases from V and 0 from J; bases not matched to a gene: 6. In germline, CDR1 is SEHNR, CDR2 FQNEAQ (reference sequence). The CDR3 consists of 15 residues. The TCR was taken from a human donor in good health. The chain employs TRBV7-9 and TRBJ1-1; TRBD1 agrees at 7 bases. Sequenced sample: naive CD8+ T cells sorted from blood. The DNA for the CDR3 is TGTGCCAGCAGCCCCCGACAGGGCATGAACACTGAAGCTTTCTTT. This encodes CASSPRQGMNTEAFF.